Below, one T cell receptor (beta chain) is given with its context. Its antigen is not yet known. No base quality information exists; no much larger clone differs at one position. The germline V gene gives CDR1 as SGHRS and CDR2 as YFSETQ. Spanning cysteine to phenylalanine, the CDR3 consists of 12 amino acids. The entry retains the CDR3 DNA only, 36 bases that are in frame from base 1. Ends trimmed: V by 3 bases, J by 11 bases; bases unmatched to a gene: 4. Sequencing took place on an Illumina NovaSeq 6000. TCR cDNA was synthesized by 5'RACE template switching, which introduced a universal primer site and unique molecular identifiers. Priming for cDNA synthesis came from both the TCR alpha and TCR beta constant segments. Library amplification used two PCR steps, and the second PCR step added sample barcodes and sequencing adapters. Sequencing of the libraries was done on either Illumina HiSeq 2500 (2x100 bp) or NovaSeq (2x150 bp). On the study's bioinformatics: MIGEC was used to demultiplex reads and collapse the reads into UMI consensus sequences, and MiXCR was used for V(D)J alignment. Vaccine-responding clonotypes were identified with edgeR using replicate PBMC samples, with FDR below 0.01 and a log2 fold change above 5 up to day 15 being required. Each bulk clonotype received a CD4 or CD8 identity based on whether the sequenced CD4 or CD8 repertoire contained that clonotype at higher abundance. The raw public data were reprocessed by TCRdb itself: fastp quality trimming at Q25, MiXCR clonotype calling, in-frame beta chains only. When rows share a CDR3 protein, they turn into one entry using the most common DNA and genes. The V and J calls and clone size come from TCRdb's table, not from the authors' own analysis. The sample includes about 320,000 distinct CDR3 sequences, with about 10% observed a single time. The biggest ten clones account for about 3.5% of the sample.

This sample was taken from a study of T cells after yellow fever vaccination (dated by TCRdb to about 2019). Some background on the complete study: The SMART-Seq v4 Ultra Low Input RNA kit was used to prepare libraries from fractions with low cell numbers. Blood was collected at multiple timepoints before and after primary and secondary immunization, and bulk PBMC replicates and cell subsets were isolated. Two healthy male donors made up the cohort, one aged 18 to 29 years and the other aged 30 to 40 years. To track T-cell clones before and after primary and booster YFV17D yellow fever vaccination, bulk TCR alpha and beta repertoires were sequenced longitudinally.

Here is what the overall study found, with its caveats: After the booster, most clones that had expanded after primary vaccination were detected again (about 95% of CD4 and more than 80% of CD8), suggesting broad maintenance of memory. Compared with the primary T-cell response, the secondary T-cell response was faster but weaker, reaching its peak on day 5 rather than on day 15. A small share of clonotypes occurred in both CD4 and CD8 compartments, likely arising from convergent recombination. The study included only two donors, which limits how far the findings can be generalized. Because abundant contaminating clonotypes from the bulk population could be contained in FACS-sorted repertoires, computational filtering was required.

What the treatment or condition label conveys for this sample: live attenuated yellow fever vaccine strain. A standard Ficoll-Paque protocol was used to isolate PBMCs from peripheral blood. Dynabeads CD4 and CD8 positive selection kits were used to isolate CD4 and CD8 T-cell fractions. TriZol was used to extract RNA from bulk PBMCs, CD4 and CD8 fractions, and dextramer-positive and dextramer-negative fractions. The chain couples TRBV5-1 to TRBJ1-1; 10 central nucleotides agree with TRBD1. The sample was CD4+ T cells sorted from PBMCs, taken 45 days after the yellow fever booster vaccination. The receptor comes from a man younger than 35 who received the YFV17D yellow fever vaccine. The DNA sequence follows: TGCGCCAGCAGCTCGGACAGGGGGTCGGCTTTCTTT. This encodes CASSSDRGSAFF.